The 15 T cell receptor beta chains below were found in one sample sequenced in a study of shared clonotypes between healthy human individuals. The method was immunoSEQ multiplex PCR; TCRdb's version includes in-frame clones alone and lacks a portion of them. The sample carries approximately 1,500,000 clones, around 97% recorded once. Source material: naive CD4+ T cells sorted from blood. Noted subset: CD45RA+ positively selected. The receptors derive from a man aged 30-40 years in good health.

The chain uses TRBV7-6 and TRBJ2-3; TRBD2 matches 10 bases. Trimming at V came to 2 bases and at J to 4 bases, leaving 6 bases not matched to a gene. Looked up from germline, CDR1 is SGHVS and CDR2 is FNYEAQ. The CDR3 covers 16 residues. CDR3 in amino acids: CASSLSGRAGADTQYF. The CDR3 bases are TGTGCCAGCAGCTTAAGCGGGAGGGCCGGAGCAGATACGCAGTATTTT.

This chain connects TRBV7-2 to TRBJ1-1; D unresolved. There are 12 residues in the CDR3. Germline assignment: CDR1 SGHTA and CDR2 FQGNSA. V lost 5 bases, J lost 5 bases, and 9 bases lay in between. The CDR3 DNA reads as TGTGCCAGCAGCGCTGGGAGGACTGAAGCTTTCTTT. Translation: CASSAGRTEAFF. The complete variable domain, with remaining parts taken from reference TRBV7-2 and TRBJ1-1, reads GAGVSQSPSNKVTEKGKDVELRCDPISGHTALYWYRQSLGQGLEFLIYFQGNSAPDKSGLPSDRFSAERTGGSVSTLTIQRTQQEDSAVYLCASSAGRTEAFFGQGTRLTVV.

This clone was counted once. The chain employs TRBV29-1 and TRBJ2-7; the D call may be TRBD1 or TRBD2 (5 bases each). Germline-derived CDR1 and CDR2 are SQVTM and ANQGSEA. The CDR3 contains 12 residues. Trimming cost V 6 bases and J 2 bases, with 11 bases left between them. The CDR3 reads CSVRLGPYEQYF. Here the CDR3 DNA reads TGCAGCGTGAGGCTGGGACCCTACGAGCAGTACTTC.

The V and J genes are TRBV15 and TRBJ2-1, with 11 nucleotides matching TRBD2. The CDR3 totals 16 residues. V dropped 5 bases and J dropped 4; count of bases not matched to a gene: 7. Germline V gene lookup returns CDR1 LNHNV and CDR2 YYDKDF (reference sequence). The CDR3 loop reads CATSDYRTSGYNEQFF. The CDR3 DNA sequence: TGTGCCACCAGCGACTACAGGACTAGCGGGTACAATGAGCAGTTCTTC.

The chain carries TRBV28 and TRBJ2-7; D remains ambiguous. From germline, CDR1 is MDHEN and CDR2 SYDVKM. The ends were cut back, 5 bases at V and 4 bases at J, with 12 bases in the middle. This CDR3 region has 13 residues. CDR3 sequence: CASSHGGRYEQYF. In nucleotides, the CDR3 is TGTGCCAGCAGTCACGGCGGACGGTACGAGCAGTACTTC.

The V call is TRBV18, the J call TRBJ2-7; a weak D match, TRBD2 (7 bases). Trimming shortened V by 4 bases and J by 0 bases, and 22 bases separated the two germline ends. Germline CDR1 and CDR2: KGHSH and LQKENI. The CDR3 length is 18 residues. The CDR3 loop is CASSRTGTMPGHSYEQYF. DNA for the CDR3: TGTGCCAGCTCACGAACAGGGACTATGCCGGGACACTCCTACGAGCAGTACTTC.

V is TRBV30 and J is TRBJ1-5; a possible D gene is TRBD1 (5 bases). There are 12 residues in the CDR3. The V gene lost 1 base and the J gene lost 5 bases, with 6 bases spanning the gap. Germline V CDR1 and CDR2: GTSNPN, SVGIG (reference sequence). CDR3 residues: CAWSEGHQPQHF. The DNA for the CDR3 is TGTGCCTGGAGTGAGGGGCATCAGCCCCAGCATTTT.

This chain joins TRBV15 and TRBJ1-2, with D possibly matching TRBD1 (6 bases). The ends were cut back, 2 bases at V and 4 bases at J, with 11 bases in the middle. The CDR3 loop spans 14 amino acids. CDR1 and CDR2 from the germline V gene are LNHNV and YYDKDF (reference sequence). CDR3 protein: CATSRPGEVYGYTF. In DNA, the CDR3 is TGTGCCACCAGCAGACCAGGGGAGGTCTATGGCTACACCTTC.

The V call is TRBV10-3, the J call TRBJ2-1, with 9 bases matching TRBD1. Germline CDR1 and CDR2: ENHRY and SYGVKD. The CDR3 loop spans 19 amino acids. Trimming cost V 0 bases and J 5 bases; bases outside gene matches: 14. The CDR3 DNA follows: TGTGCCATCAGTGAGTCTACCGGGACAGGGCTAGTACTAGACAATGAGCAGTTCTTC. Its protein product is CAISESTGTGLVLDNEQFF.

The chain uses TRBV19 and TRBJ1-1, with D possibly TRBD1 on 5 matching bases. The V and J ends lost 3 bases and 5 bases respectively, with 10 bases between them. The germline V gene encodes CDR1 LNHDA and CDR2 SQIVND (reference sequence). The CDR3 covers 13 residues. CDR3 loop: CASSISGETEAFF. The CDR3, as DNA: TGTGCCAGTAGTATTTCGGGGGAGACTGAAGCTTTCTTT.

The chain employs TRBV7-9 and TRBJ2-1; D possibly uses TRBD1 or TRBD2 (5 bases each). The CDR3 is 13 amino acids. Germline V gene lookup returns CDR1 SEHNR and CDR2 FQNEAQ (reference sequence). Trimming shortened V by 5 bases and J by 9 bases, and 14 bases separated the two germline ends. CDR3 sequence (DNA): TGTGCCAGCAGCCCAGACCGAGGGGCTGAGCAGTTCTTC. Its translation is CASSPDRGAEQFF. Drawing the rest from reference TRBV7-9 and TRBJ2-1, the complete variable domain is DTGVSQNPRHKITKRGQNVTFRCDPISEHNRLYWYRQTLGQGPEFLTYFQNEAQLEKSRLLSDRFSAERPKGSFSTLEIQRTEQGDSAMYLCASSPDRGAEQFFGPGTRLTVL.

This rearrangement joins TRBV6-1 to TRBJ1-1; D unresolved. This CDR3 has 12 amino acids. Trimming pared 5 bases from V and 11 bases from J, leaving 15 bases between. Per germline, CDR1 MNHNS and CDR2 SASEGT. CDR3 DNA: TGTGCCAGCAGTCCCAGGCAATGGGAGGCTTTCTTT. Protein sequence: CASSPRQWEAFF.

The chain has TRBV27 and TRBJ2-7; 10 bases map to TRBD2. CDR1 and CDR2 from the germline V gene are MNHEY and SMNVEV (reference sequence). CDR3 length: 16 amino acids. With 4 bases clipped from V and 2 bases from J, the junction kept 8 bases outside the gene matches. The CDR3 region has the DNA TGTGCCAGCAGTTGGGCTAGCGGGAGTCCCACCTACGAGCAGTACTTC. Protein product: CASSWASGSPTYEQYF.

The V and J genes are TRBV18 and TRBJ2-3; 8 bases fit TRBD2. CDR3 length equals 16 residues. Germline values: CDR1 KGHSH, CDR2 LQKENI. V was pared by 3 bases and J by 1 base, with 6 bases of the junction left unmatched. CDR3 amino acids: CASSPSRAGGTDTQYF. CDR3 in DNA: TGTGCCAGCTCACCCTCTCGAGCGGGGGGCACAGATACGCAGTATTTT.

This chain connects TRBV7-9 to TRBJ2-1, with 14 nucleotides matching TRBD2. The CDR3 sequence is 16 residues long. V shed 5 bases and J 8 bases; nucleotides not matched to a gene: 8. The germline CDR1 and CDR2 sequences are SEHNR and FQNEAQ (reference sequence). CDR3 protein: CASSSGTSGSSDEQFF. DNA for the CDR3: TGTGCCAGCAGCAGCGGGACTAGCGGGAGTAGCGATGAGCAGTTCTTC.